These 13 T cell receptor beta chains were all obtained from the same sample, sequenced in a study of T cell responses to AZD1222 COVID-19 vaccine. TCRdb's table, derived via immunoSEQ multiplex PCR, lists solely in-frame clones and lacks some. The repertoire consists of over 100,000 clones, with roughly 87% occurring once and the leading ten covering approximately 2.6%. Here the sequenced sample was peripheral blood, taken 28 days after the second AZD1222 dose. Receptors were obtained from an adult who received the AZD1222 COVID-19 vaccine.

V and J are TRBV20-1 and TRBJ1-2; D is ambiguous. There are 12 residues in the CDR3. Germline CDR1 reads DFQATT; CDR2 reads SNEGSKA (reference sequence). V dropped 3 bases and J dropped 4 bases, with 9 bases sitting between them. The CDR3 DNA reads as TGCAGTGCTAGTGGTGACTCCTATGGCTACACCTTC. It encodes CSASGDSYGYTF.

This clone was recorded a few times. The chain links TRBV3-1 (or the pseudogene TRBV3-2) to TRBJ1-2, with D possibly matching TRBD1 (6 bases). Germline assignment: CDR1 LGHDT and CDR2 YNNKEL (reference sequence). The V end was cut by 4 bases, the J end by 8 bases, with 14 bases between. The CDR3 runs 13 residues. The CDR3 is CASSPDRFGGYTF. The CDR3 DNA reads as TGTGCCAGCAGCCCCGACAGGTTTGGAGGCTACACCTTC.

This chain joins TRBV3-1 (or the pseudogene TRBV3-2) and TRBJ2-1, with a possible D match to TRBD1 (5 bases). The CDR3 extends over 17 amino acids. Trimming shortened V by 3 bases and J by 6 bases, and 21 bases separated the two germline ends. The germline CDR1 and CDR2 sequences are LGHDT and YNNKEL (reference sequence). This CDR3 reads CASSHNVRVGNSNEQFF. DNA for the CDR3: TGTGCCAGCAGCCATAATGTCAGGGTTGGTAATTCCAATGAGCAGTTCTTC.

The V and J genes are TRBV19 and TRBJ2-7, with a tentative D call TRBD1 (6 bases). The germline gives CDR1 LNHDA, CDR2 SQIVND (reference sequence). The CDR3 sequence is 13 residues long. Trimming took off 4 bases at V and 2 bases at J, with 9 bases between the two ends. For the CDR3, the DNA is TGTGCCAGTAGTACCAGGGGCCCCTACGAGCAGTACTTC. It encodes CASSTRGPYEQYF.

The chain carries TRBV18 and TRBJ2-1; TRBD2 aligns across 9 bases. The CDR3 covers 20 residues. Germline-derived CDR1 and CDR2 are KGHSH and LQKENI. The V segment lost 2 bases and the J segment 8 bases; nucleotides outside the gene matches: 22. In DNA, the CDR3 is TGTGCCAGCTCACCATTTACTTTCACTAGCGGGTCCCGAGGTCGGGATGAGCAGTTCTTC. Its protein is CASSPFTFTSGSRGRDEQFF.

The CDR3 coding sequence is TGTGCCAGCAGTTCAAATGGACAGGGCACTGAAGCTTTCTTT. This gives the protein CASSSNGQGTEAFF. The rearrangement links TRBV6-5 to TRBJ1-1; TRBD1 aligns across 8 bases. The CDR3 runs to 14 residues. The junction had 5 bases not matched to a gene; V was cut back by 4 bases and J by 4 bases. Per germline, CDR1 MNHEY and CDR2 SVGAGI.

The chain has TRBV11-2 and TRBJ1-4; 9 bases align to TRBD1. The germline CDR1 and CDR2 sequences are SGHAT and FQNNGV. The CDR3 loop spans 15 amino acids. V lost 5 bases to trimming and J lost 4 bases; unmatched junction nucleotides: 5. CDR3 nucleotide sequence: TGTGCCAGCAGCAGCGGACAGGGGATTAATGAAAAACTGTTTTTT. Translation gives CASSSGQGINEKLFF.

As DNA, the CDR3 is TGTGCCAGCAGCCAAGGGACAGTTTACTATGGCTACACCTTC. It is translated as CASSQGTVYYGYTF. V usage is TRBV3-1 (or the pseudogene TRBV3-2) and J usage is TRBJ1-2; D possibly corresponds to TRBD1 (6 bases). V was cut by 1 base and J by 3 bases, with 9 bases left in between. Germline V CDR1 and CDR2: LGHDT, YNNKEL (reference sequence). The CDR3 has 14 amino acids.

The J gene is TRBJ1-4, the V gene TRBV6-1, with 7 positions matching TRBD1. Germline assignment: CDR1 MNHNS and CDR2 SASEGT. The CDR3 loop spans 15 amino acids. V was clipped by 2 bases and J by 7 bases; unmatched bases: 7. The CDR3 DNA sequence: TGTGCCAGCAGTGAAAACAGGGGAGGGAGTGAAAAACTGTTTTTT. It specifies CASSENRGGSEKLFF.

The V and J genes are TRBV14 and TRBJ1-2; D is unclear. The V end lost 4 bases, the J end lost 5 bases, and 11 bases lay between the germline ends. CDR1 and CDR2 (germline): SGHDN, FVKESK. There are 13 residues in the CDR3. The CDR3 nucleotides read TGTGCCAGCAGCCGGATCGGAGTTTATGGCTACACCTTC. Translated: CASSRIGVYGYTF.

The J gene is TRBJ1-5, the V gene TRBV4-1; no firm D call. Trimming removed 0 bases at V and 6 bases at J, with 9 bases between. The germline V gene encodes CDR1 MGHRA and CDR2 YSYEKL. CDR3 size: 14 residues. The DNA for the CDR3 is TGCGCCAGCAGCCAAGATCGGGGAGGTCAGCCCCAGCATTTT. Translating gives CASSQDRGGQPQHF.

This clone came up a few times. This chain uses TRBV4-2 with TRBJ1-6; maybe TRBD1 (6 bases). Deletions cut 1 base from V and 6 bases from J, with 16 bases between. The CDR3 has 17 amino acids. Germline values: CDR1 LGHNA, CDR2 YNFKEQ. CDR3 region: CASSQVRGDTLNSPLHF. The CDR3 DNA reads TGTGCCAGCAGCCAAGTGCGAGGGGACACTCTTAATTCACCCCTCCACTTT.

The chain is built from TRBV6-2 or TRBV6-3 and TRBJ2-2; TRBD2 agrees at 8 bases. V gave up 0 bases and J gave up 1 base; unmatched junction bases: 1. Germline V gives CDR1 MNHEY, CDR2 SVGEGT. There are 16 residues in the CDR3. The CDR3: CASSYSAGVNTGELFF. Here the CDR3 DNA reads TGTGCCAGCAGTTACTCAGCGGGGGTGAACACCGGGGAGCTGTTTTTT.